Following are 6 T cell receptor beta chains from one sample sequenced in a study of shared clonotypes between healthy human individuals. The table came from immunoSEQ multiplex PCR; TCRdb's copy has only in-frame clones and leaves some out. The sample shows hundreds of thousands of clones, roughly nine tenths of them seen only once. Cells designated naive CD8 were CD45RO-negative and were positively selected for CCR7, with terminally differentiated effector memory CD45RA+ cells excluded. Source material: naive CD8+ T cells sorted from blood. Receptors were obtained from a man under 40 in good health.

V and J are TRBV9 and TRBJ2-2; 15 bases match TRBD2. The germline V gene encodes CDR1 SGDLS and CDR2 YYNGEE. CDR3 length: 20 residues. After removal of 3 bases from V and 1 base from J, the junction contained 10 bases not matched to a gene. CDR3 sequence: CASSDPGPGLAGGNTGELFF. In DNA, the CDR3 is TGTGCCAGCAGCGACCCAGGACCGGGACTAGCGGGAGGGAACACCGGGGAGCTGTTTTTT.

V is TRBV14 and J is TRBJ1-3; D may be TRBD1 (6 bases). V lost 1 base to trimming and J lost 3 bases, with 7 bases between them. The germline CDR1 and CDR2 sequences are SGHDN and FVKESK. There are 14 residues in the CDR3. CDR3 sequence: CASSQARGGNTIYF. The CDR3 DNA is TGTGCCAGCAGCCAAGCCAGGGGTGGAAACACCATATATTTT.

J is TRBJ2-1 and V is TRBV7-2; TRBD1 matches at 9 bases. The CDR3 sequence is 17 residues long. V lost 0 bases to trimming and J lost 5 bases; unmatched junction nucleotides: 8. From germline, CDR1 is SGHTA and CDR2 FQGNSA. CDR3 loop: CASSLALRDRENNEQFF. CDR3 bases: TGTGCCAGCAGCTTAGCCCTCCGGGACAGGGAAAACAATGAGCAGTTCTTC.

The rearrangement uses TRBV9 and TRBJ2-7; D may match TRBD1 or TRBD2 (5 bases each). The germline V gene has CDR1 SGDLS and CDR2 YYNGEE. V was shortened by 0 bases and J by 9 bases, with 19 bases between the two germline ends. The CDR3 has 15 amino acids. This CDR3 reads CASSVDGGGSRVQYF. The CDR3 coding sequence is TGTGCCAGCAGCGTAGATGGCGGAGGAAGCAGGGTGCAGTACTTC.

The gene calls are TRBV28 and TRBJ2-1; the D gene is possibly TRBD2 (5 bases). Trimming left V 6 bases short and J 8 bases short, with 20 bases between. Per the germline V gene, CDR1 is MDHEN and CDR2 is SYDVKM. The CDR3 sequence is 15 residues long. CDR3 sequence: CASSPLGNLGDEQFF. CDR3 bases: TGTGCCAGCAGCCCACTTGGGAACCTCGGGGATGAGCAGTTCTTC.

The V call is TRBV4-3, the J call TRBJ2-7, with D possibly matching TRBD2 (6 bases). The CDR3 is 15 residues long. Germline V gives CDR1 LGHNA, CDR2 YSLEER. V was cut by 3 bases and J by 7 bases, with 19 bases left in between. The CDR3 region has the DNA TGCGCCAGCAGCCAGGAGGCGGGAACGCTACTGGAGCAGTACTTC. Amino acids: CASSQEAGTLLEQYF.